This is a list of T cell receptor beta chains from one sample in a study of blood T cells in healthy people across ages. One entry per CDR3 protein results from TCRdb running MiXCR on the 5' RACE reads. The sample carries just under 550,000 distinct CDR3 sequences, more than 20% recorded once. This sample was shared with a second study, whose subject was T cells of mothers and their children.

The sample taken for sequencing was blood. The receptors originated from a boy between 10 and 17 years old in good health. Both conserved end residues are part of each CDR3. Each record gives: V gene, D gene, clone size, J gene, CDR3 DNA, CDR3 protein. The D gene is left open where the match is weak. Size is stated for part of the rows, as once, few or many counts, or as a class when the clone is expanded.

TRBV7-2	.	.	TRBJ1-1	TGTGACAGCAGACTTACAGGATCCACTGAAGCTTTCTTT	CDSRLTGSTEAFF
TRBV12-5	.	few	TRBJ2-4	TGTGCTAGTGGGCGGCACAGAAAAAACATTCAGTACTTC	CASGRHRKNIQYF
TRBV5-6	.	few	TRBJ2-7	TGTGCCAGCAGCCTCCCCGGGCACCCCTACGAGCAGTACTTC	CASSLPGHPYEQYF
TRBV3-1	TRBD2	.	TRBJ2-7	TGTGCCAGCAGCCAAGGACTAGCACGGGGGAGTCCCTACGAGCAGTACTTC	CASSQGLARGSPYEQYF
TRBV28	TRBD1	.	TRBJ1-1	TGTGCCAGCAGTCCAGGGGGCCAGGGGACTGAAGCTTTCTTT	CASSPGGQGTEAFF
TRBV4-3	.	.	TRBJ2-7	TGCGCCAGCAGCCGAGTATACGGCCCCTTCAGGAACTTC	CASSRVYGPFRNF
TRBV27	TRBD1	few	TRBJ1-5	TGTGCCAGCAGGGAACAGGGGATGATAGGGATGAGCAATCAGCCCCAGCATTTT	CASREQGMIGMSNQPQHF
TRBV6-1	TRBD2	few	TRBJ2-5	TGTGCCAGCAGTGCTCCCGCGTCGACTAGCGGCCAAGAGACCCAGTACTTC	CASSAPASTSGQETQYF
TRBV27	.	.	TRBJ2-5	TGTGCCAGCAGACGGCGAGGGCTACAAGAGACCCAGTACTTC	CASRRRGLQETQYF
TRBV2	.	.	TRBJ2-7	TGTGCCAGCAGTGTCGGAGGGACGACCTACGAGCAGTACTTC	CASSVGGTTYEQYF
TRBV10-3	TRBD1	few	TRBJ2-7	TGTGCCATCAGTGAGGCCGACAGGGCCTACGAGCAGTACTTC	CAISEADRAYEQYF
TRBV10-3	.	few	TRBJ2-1	TGTGCCATCAGCGCTGCTAGCGTGGGTTACAATGAGCAGTTCTTC	CAISAASVGYNEQFF
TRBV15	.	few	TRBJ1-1	TGTGCCACCAGCATCAGGGAGGGTGAAGCTTTCTTT	CATSIREGEAFF
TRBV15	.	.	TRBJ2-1	TGTGCCACCAGCAGAGGGGCGGATGAGCAGTTCTTC	CATSRGADEQFF
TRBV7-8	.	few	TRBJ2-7	TGTGCCAGCAGCTTACAGATCGGCAATGTCCACGAGCAGTACTTC	CASSLQIGNVHEQYF
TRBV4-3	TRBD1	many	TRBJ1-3	TGCGCCAGCAGCCAAAGGGACAGGGGTGACACCATATATTTT	CASSQRDRGDTIYF
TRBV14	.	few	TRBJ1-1	TGTGCCAGCAGCCGATTCGCGGGGGGTGAAGCTTTCTTT	CASSRFAGGEAFF
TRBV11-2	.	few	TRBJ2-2	TGTGCCAGCAGCTTAAAGCTCCTTACTGGTGGGGAGCTGTTTTTT	CASSLKLLTGGELFF
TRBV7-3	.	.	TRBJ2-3	TGTGCCAGCAGCTTATCAACCCCCAGCGGACGCACAGATACGCAGTATTTT	CASSLSTPSGRTDTQYF
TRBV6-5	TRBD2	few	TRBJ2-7	TGTGCCAGCACCCCAAGTAGCGGGGGCCATTCGAGGGAGCAGTACTTC	CASTPSSGGHSREQYF
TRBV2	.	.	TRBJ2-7	TGTGCCAGCTACGGACACGCGGGCGGCTACGAGCAGTACTTC	CASYGHAGGYEQYF
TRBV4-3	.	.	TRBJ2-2	TGCGCCAGCAGCCAACACAGGGAGTACACCGGGGAGCTGTTTTTT	CASSQHREYTGELFF
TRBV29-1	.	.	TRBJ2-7	TGCAGCGTTGGACAGAGGGGCTACGAGCAGTACTTC	CSVGQRGYEQYF
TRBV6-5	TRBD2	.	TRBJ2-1	TGTGCCAGCAATCCTAGCGGGAGTCGCAATGAGCAGTTCTTC	CASNPSGSRNEQFF
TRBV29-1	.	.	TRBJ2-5	TGCAGCGTTACTAAAGGGATCCAAGAGACCCAGTACTTC	CSVTKGIQETQYF
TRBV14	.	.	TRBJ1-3	TGTGCCAGCAGCTCACGACGGACAAGCTCTGGAAACACCATATATTTT	CASSSRRTSSGNTIYF
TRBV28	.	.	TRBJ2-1	TGTGCCAGCAGGGACGAACTCACAGGGAACAATGAGCAGTTCTTC	CASRDELTGNNEQFF
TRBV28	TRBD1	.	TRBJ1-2	TGTGCCAGCAGTTTATTCGGGACAGGGTATGGCTACACCTTC	CASSLFGTGYGYTF
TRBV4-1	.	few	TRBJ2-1	TGCGCCAGCAGCCATTTCCATCCCAGTCAGAATGAGCAGTTCTTC	CASSHFHPSQNEQFF
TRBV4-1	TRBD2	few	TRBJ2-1	TGCGCCAGCAGCCAAGGGGGACTAGCGGGAAAGCGGAGCTCCTACAATGAGCAGTTCTTC	CASSQGGLAGKRSSYNEQFF
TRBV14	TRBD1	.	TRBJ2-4	TGTGCCAGCAGCCAAGCAGGGGGAGACATTCAGTACTTC	CASSQAGGDIQYF
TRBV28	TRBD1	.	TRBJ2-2	TGTGCCAGCAGTGTTCCGGGACAGGGGAGCGGGGAGCTGTTTTTT	CASSVPGQGSGELFF
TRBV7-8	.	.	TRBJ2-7	TGTGCCAGCAGCTTACAACCAGGGGGGAACTACGAGCAGTACTTC	CASSLQPGGNYEQYF
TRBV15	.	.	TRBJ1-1	TGTGCCACCAGCAGAGTCGGGGGACTTGGCTACACTGAAGCTTTCTTT	CATSRVGGLGYTEAFF
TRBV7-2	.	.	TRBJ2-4	TGTGCCAGCAGCTTAGCGGCGGGGAGCAAAAACATTCAGTACTTC	CASSLAAGSKNIQYF
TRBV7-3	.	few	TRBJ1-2	TGTGCCAGCAGCTTGGACGGTCTCGGGGGCTACACCTTC	CASSLDGLGGYTF
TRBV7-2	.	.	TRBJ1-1	TGTGCCAGCAGCTTAACCAGGATCGACACTGAAGCTTTCTTT	CASSLTRIDTEAFF
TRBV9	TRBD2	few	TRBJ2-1	TGTGCCAGCAGCATCGGACTAGCGCCTAACAATGAGCAGTTCTTC	CASSIGLAPNNEQFF
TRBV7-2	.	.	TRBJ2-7	TGTGCCAGCAGCATGACCCAGGACATATATTACGAGCAGTACTTC	CASSMTQDIYYEQYF
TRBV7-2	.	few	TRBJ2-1	TGTGCCAGCAGCTTAGGACCTGAGCAGTTCTTC	CASSLGPEQFF